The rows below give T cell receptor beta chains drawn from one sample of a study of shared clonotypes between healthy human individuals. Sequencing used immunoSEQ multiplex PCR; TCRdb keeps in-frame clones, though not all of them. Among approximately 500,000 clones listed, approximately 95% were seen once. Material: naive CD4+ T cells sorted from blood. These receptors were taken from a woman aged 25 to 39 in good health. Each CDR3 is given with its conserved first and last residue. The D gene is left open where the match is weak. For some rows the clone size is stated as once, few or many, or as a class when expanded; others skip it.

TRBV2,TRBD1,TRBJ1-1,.,CASRGDRLNTEAFF,TGTGCCAGCAGGGGGGACAGACTGAACACTGAAGCTTTCTTT
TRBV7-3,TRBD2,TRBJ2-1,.,CASSSTSGFRQAQFF,TGTGCCAGCAGCTCGACTAGCGGGTTCCGCCAGGCGCAGTTCTTC
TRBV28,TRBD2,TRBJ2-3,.,CASSSRLAGTDTQYF,TGTGCCAGCAGCTCCCGGCTAGCGGGAACAGATACGCAGTATTTT
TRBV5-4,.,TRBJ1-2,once,CASSLRGTLNGYTF,TGTGCCAGCAGCTTGAGGGGGACTCTTAATGGCTACACCTTC
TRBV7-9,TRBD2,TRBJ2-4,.,CASSLGTSGDKNIQYF,TGTGCCAGCAGCCTGGGGACTAGCGGGGACAAAAACATTCAGTACTTC
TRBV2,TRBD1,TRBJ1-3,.,CASSETGTAYSGNTIYF,TGTGCCAGCAGTGAGACCGGGACAGCTTACTCTGGAAACACCATATATTTT
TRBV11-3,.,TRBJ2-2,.,CASSLDTFGELFF,TGTGCCAGCAGCTTAGATACGTTCGGGGAGCTGTTTTTT
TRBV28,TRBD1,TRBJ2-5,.,CASSLGGQGGKQYF,TGTGCCAGCAGTTTGGGGGGACAGGGTGGCAAGCAGTACTTC
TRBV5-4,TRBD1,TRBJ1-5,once,CASSRQGSGAQHF,TGTGCCAGCAGTCGACAGGGCTCCGGGGCCCAGCATTTT
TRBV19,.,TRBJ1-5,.,CASTPGVANQPQHF,TGTGCCAGTACCCCAGGGGTCGCAAATCAGCCCCAGCATTTT
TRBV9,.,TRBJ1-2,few,CASSVSGAGGYTF,TGTGCCAGCAGCGTATCGGGGGCAGGTGGCTACACCTTC
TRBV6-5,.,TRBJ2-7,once,CASSRDNKWYEQYF,TGTGCCAGCAGTCGGGACAATAAGTGGTACGAGCAGTACTTC
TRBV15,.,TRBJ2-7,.,CATAQWGTPEQYF,TGTGCCACAGCCCAATGGGGGACCCCCGAGCAGTACTTC
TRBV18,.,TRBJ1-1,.,CASSRGQLNTEAFF,TGTGCCAGCTCACGGGGACAATTGAACACTGAAGCTTTCTTT
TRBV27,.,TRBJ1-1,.,CASSLTQLNTEAFF,TGTGCCAGCAGCTTAACTCAATTGAACACTGAAGCTTTCTTT
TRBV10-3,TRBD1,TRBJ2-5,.,CAISESVGTGGIQETQYF,TGTGCCATCAGTGAGTCAGTAGGGACAGGGGGAATCCAAGAGACCCAGTACTTC
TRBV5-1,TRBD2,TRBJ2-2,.,CASSRHIAGTDTGELFF,TGCGCCAGCAGCCGCCACATAGCGGGGACCGACACCGGGGAGCTGTTTTTT
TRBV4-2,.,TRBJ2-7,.,CASSQELDYYEQYF,TGTGCCAGCAGCCAAGAGTTGGATTACTACGAGCAGTACTTC
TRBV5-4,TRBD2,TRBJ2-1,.,CASSLGRESYNEQFF,TGTGCCAGCAGCTTGGGGCGGGAGTCCTACAATGAGCAGTTCTTC
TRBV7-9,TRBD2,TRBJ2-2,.,CASSLEASGGTGELFF,TGTGCCAGCAGCTTAGAGGCTAGCGGGGGGACCGGGGAGCTGTTTTTT
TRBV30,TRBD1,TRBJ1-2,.,CAWSATGVRGYTF,TGTGCCTGGAGTGCAACAGGGGTTCGTGGCTACACCTTC
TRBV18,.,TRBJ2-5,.,CASSPRSTAQETQYF,TGTGCCAGCTCACCAAGGTCCACAGCGCAAGAGACCCAGTACTTC
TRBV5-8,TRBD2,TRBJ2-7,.,CASSRRWTSGTTLYEQYF,TGTGCCAGCAGCCGAAGATGGACTAGCGGGACGACACTGTACGAGCAGTACTTC
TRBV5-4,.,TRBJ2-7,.,CASSLDPGEAYEQYF,TGTGCCAGCAGCTTGGATCCGGGGGAGGCCTACGAGCAGTACTTC
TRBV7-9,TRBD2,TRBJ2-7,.,CASSLALASGSYEQYF,TGTGCCAGCAGCTTAGCGCTGGCTAGCGGGAGCTACGAGCAGTACTTC
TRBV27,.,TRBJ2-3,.,CASSKTGGTDTQYF,TGTGCCAGCAGCAAAACGGGTGGCACAGATACGCAGTATTTT
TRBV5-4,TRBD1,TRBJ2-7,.,CASSGSGQDSYEQYF,TGTGCCAGCAGCGGATCGGGACAGGACTCCTACGAGCAGTACTTC
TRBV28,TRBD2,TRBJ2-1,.,CASSSPGLAGSSYNEQFF,TGTGCCAGCAGTTCGCCGGGACTAGCGGGATCCTCCTACAATGAGCAGTTCTTC
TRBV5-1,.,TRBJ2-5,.,CASSLGTGRGETQYF,TGCGCCAGCAGCTTGGGCACAGGGCGCGGTGAGACCCAGTACTTC
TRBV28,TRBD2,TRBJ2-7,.,CASSLRPGLAAEQYF,TGTGCCAGCAGTTTACGACCGGGACTAGCCGCCGAGCAGTACTTC
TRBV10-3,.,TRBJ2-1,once,CAIRPGQALSYNEQFF,TGTGCCATCCGCCCCGGGCAGGCTCTTTCCTACAATGAGCAGTTCTTC
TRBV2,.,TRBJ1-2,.,CASSEGSNRYGYTF,TGTGCCAGCAGTGAAGGGAGTAATCGGTATGGCTACACCTTC
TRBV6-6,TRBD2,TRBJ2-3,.,CASQGTSGYRTDTQYF,TGTGCCAGCCAGGGGACTAGCGGGTACCGCACAGATACGCAGTATTTT
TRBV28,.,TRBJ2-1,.,CASSLQSSYNEQFF,TGTGCCAGCAGTTTACAGAGCTCCTACAATGAGCAGTTCTTC
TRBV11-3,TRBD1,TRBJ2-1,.,CASSRTGASYNEQFF,TGTGCCAGCAGCCGCACAGGGGCCTCCTACAATGAGCAGTTCTTC
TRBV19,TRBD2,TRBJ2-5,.,CATRHRAGVETQYF,TGTGCCACCCGCCACCGAGCGGGAGTGGAGACCCAGTACTTC
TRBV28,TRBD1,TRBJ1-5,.,CASSRRQGRYQPQHF,TGTGCCAGCAGTCGCCGACAGGGGCGGTATCAGCCCCAGCATTTT
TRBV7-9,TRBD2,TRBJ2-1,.,CASIIGLAGSSSYNEQFF,TGTGCCAGCATCATAGGACTAGCGGGAAGTAGCTCCTACAATGAGCAGTTCTTC
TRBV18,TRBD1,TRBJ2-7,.,CASSPGTGHEQYF,TGTGCCAGCTCCCCAGGGACAGGCCACGAGCAGTACTTC
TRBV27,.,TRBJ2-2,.,CASSSKGLNTGELFF,TGTGCCAGCAGTAGCAAGGGACTGAACACCGGGGAGCTGTTTTTT